The 32 T cell receptor beta chains listed next were all sequenced from one sample in a study of T cell repertoires in cytomegalovirus infection. Each CDR3 protein gets one entry after TCRdb re-called the reads with MiXCR. The sample includes about 37,000 distinct CDR3 sequences, roughly 54% of them seen just once. No antigens are known for them. Sequenced material: CD8+ T cells from cultured PBMCs, taken from culture after CMV antigen stimulation. All receptors derive from a human donor in good health (CMV status not recorded). Some clones in this sample may be carry-over from other donors' samples.

This clonotype has just a few counts. The V gene is TRBV10-3, the J gene TRBJ2-3, with 8 bases aligning to TRBD1. The CDR3 runs to 16 residues. V lost 6 bases and J lost 3; bases outside the gene matches: 11. Germline assignment: CDR1 ENHRY and CDR2 SYGVKD. The CDR3: CAISQTTGDSTDTQYF. CDR3 nucleotides: TGTGCCATCAGCCAGACGACAGGGGATAGTACAGATACGCAGTATTTT.

This clonotype was counted at least ten times. The chain carries TRBV20-1 and TRBJ1-6; no clear D gene. Per germline, CDR1 DFQATT and CDR2 SNEGSKA (reference sequence). Trimming took off 4 bases at V and 0 bases at J, with 10 bases between the two ends. This CDR3 has 15 amino acids. The CDR3 bases are TGCAGTGCTAAAAAGGAGAGCTCCTATAATTCACCCCTCCACTTT. Its protein is CSAKKESSYNSPLHF.

This clonotype was counted ten times or more. The chain combines TRBV25-1 with TRBJ1-1; no definite D call. Trimming removed 5 bases at V and 4 bases at J, with 23 bases between. The CDR3 has 17 amino acids. Looked up from germline, CDR1 is MGHDK and CDR2 is SYGVNS. Here the CDR3 reads CASSQNNLSIIRTEAFF. The CDR3, as DNA: TGTGCCAGCAGTCAGAACAACCTAAGTATAATACGCACTGAAGCTTTCTTT. Drawing the rest from reference TRBV25-1 and TRBJ1-1, the complete variable domain is EADIYQTPRYLVIGTGKKITLECSQTMGHDKMYWYQQDPGMELHLIHYSYGVNSTEKGDLSSESTVSRIRTEHFPLTLESARPSHTSQYLCASSQNNLSIIRTEAFFGQGTRLTVV.

The chain combines TRBV15 with TRBJ2-1; D unclear. The germline gives CDR1 LNHNV, CDR2 YYDKDF (reference sequence). Trimming left V 1 base short and J 5 bases short, with 9 bases between. This CDR3 is 14 amino acids long. This CDR3 is CATSRGPEDNEQFF. CDR3 sequence (DNA): TGTGCCACCAGCAGAGGCCCCGAGGACAATGAGCAGTTCTTC. Combining the CDR3 with reference TRBV15 and TRBJ2-1 gives the whole variable domain DAMVIQNPRYQVTQFGKPVTLSCSQTLNHNVMYWYQQKSSQAPKLLFHYYDKDFNNEADTPDNFQSRRPNTSFCFLDIRSPGLGDTAMYLCATSRGPEDNEQFFGPGTRLTVL.

The chain combines TRBV27 with TRBJ2-7; 8 nucleotides agree with TRBD2. This CDR3 spans 14 amino acids. V dropped 6 bases and J dropped 3; count of bases not matched to a gene: 7. Germline-derived CDR1 and CDR2 are MNHEY and SMNVEV (reference sequence). The CDR3 nucleotides are TGTGCCAGCAGCGCGGGACTAGAATACTACGAGCAGTACTTC. It is translated as CASSAGLEYYEQYF.

The chain carries TRBV7-2 and TRBJ2-7; the match to TRBD1 covers 7 bases. V lost 5 bases to trimming and J lost 3 bases; unmatched junction nucleotides: 7. Looked up from germline, CDR1 is SGHTA and CDR2 is FQGNSA. The CDR3 length is 14 residues. The CDR3 sequence: CASSLGQESYEQYF. CDR3 coding DNA: TGTGCCAGCAGCCTAGGACAGGAGAGCTACGAGCAGTACTTC. Full variable domain (outside the CDR3, taken from reference TRBV7-2 and TRBJ2-7): GAGVSQSPSNKVTEKGKDVELRCDPISGHTALYWYRQSLGQGLEFLIYFQGNSAPDKSGLPSDRFSAERTGGSVSTLTIQRTQQEDSAVYLCASSLGQESYEQYFGPGTRLTVT.

The chain joins TRBV15 to TRBJ1-1; D perhaps matches TRBD1 (5 bases). This CDR3 is 16 amino acids long. V lost 0 bases and J 1 base, leaving 12 bases between the germline ends. Germline CDR1 reads LNHNV; CDR2 reads YYDKDF (reference sequence). The CDR3 is CATSRDFRGWNTEAFF. The CDR3 nucleotides read TGTGCCACCAGCAGAGATTTTCGGGGCTGGAACACTGAAGCTTTCTTT.

The table lists this clonotype with a few counts. The V call is TRBV28, the J call TRBJ1-1; D unresolved. V gave up 3 bases and J gave up 6 bases, with 8 bases separating them. This CDR3 contains 12 residues. Germline assignment: CDR1 MDHEN and CDR2 SYDVKM. Written as DNA, the CDR3 is TGTGCCAGCAGTTTTAAAGGGCCTGAAGCTTTCTTT. It specifies CASSFKGPEAFF.

This chain uses TRBV7-9 with TRBJ2-2; 12 nucleotides align to TRBD2. CDR1 is SEHNR and CDR2 is FQNEAQ in the germline V gene (reference sequence). The CDR3 runs 15 residues. V lost 5 bases to trimming and J lost 7 bases; unmatched junction nucleotides: 5. CDR3 nucleotides: TGTGCCAGCAGCGAGACTAGCGGGAGAGGCGGGGAGCTGTTTTTT. This encodes CASSETSGRGGELFF.

The V and J genes are TRBV29-1 and TRBJ1-1; D unresolved. This CDR3 has 15 amino acids. V dropped 2 bases and J dropped 2 bases, with 15 bases sitting between them. Germline V gene data show CDR1 as SQVTM and CDR2 as ANQGSEA. The CDR3 is CSVENTRIINTEAFF. The CDR3 bases are TGCAGCGTTGAAAATACGAGGATTATCAACACTGAAGCTTTCTTT.

The gene calls are TRBV19 and TRBJ2-1; 8 nucleotides agree with TRBD1. CDR3 length: 18 residues. Trimming removed 1 base from V and 1 base from J; junction bases left unmatched: 9. The germline V gene has CDR1 LNHDA and CDR2 SQIVND (reference sequence). The CDR3 is CASSIVDRVILSYNEQFF. CDR3 in DNA: TGTGCCAGTAGTATAGTGGACAGGGTCATCCTATCCTACAATGAGCAGTTCTTC. Based on the CDR3 plus reference TRBV19 and TRBJ2-1, the full variable domain is DGGITQSPKYLFRKEGQNVTLSCEQNLNHDAMYWYRQDPGQGLRLIYYSQIVNDFQKGDIAEGYSVSREKKESFPLTVTSAQKNPTAFYLCASSIVDRVILSYNEQFFGPGTRLTVL.

This clonotype came up a few times. The rearrangement uses TRBV7-3 and TRBJ1-1, with D unresolved. CDR3 size: 13 residues. V dropped 5 bases and J dropped 4 bases, with 11 bases sitting between them. Germline CDR1 reads SGHTA; CDR2 reads FQGTGA. The CDR3 protein is CASSGVGITEAFF. The DNA for the CDR3 is TGTGCCAGCAGCGGAGTGGGGATCACTGAAGCTTTCTTT.

The chain joins TRBV6-1 to TRBJ1-1, with D unclear. Germline values: CDR1 MNHNS, CDR2 SASEGT. The CDR3 is 12 amino acids. V lost 3 bases and J lost 11, with 13 bases in between. The CDR3 DNA follows: TGTGCCAGCAGTGACCTTAACCCGTGGGCTTTCTTT. Protein sequence: CASSDLNPWAFF.

V and J are TRBV7-8 and TRBJ1-5; D possibly corresponds to TRBD1 (5 bases). This CDR3 has 12 amino acids. The V and J ends lost 6 bases and 7 bases respectively, with 10 bases between them. CDR1 and CDR2 (germline): SGHVS, FQNEAQ. The CDR3 reads CASRQGEQPQHF. The CDR3 nucleotides read TGTGCCAGCAGGCAGGGAGAACAGCCCCAGCATTTT.

The rearrangement joins TRBV7-9 to TRBJ2-7, with 9 bases matching TRBD2. V was clipped by 5 bases and J by 5 bases; unmatched bases: 13. CDR1 is SEHNR, CDR2 FQNEAQ, per germline (reference sequence). The CDR3 sequence is 16 residues long. The CDR3 sequence is CASSPGRVAGVHEQYF. In DNA, the CDR3 is TGTGCCAGCAGCCCTGGTCGGGTAGCGGGAGTTCACGAGCAGTACTTC. Combining the CDR3 with reference TRBV7-9 and TRBJ2-7 gives the whole variable domain DTGVSQNPRHKITKRGQNVTFRCDPISEHNRLYWYRQTLGQGPEFLTYFQNEAQLEKSRLLSDRFSAERPKGSFSTLEIQRTEQGDSAMYLCASSPGRVAGVHEQYFGPGTRLTVT.

This clonotype came up once. The chain joins TRBV27 to TRBJ2-2; a possible D gene is TRBD1 (7 bases). The V gene lost 0 bases and the J gene lost 4 bases, with 12 bases spanning the gap. The CDR3 is 16 amino acids. Germline V gene lookup returns CDR1 MNHEY and CDR2 SMNVEV (reference sequence). CDR3 amino acids: CASSLSGQGGTGELFF. In nucleotides, the CDR3 is TGTGCCAGCAGTTTATCGGGGCAGGGGGGCACCGGGGAGCTGTTTTTT.

Judged by abundance, this clonotype is hyperexpanded. The rearrangement links TRBV7-9 to TRBJ2-7, with 12 bases aligning to TRBD1. The V gene end was trimmed by 6 bases and the J gene end by 3 bases; junction bases not matched to a gene: 6. Looked up from germline, CDR1 is SEHNR and CDR2 is FQNEAQ (reference sequence). The CDR3 extends over 15 amino acids. CDR3 region: CASSDRDRGHYEQYF. The CDR3 DNA follows: TGTGCCAGCAGTGACCGGGACAGGGGGCACTACGAGCAGTACTTC.

In this sample, this clonotype turned up a few times. The J gene is TRBJ2-7, the V gene TRBV7-9, with 10 bases aligning to TRBD1. J lost 2 bases, V lost 5 bases, and 6 bases had no gene match. The CDR3 is 15 residues long. Germline lookup yields CDR1 SEHNR and CDR2 FQNEAQ (reference sequence). CDR3 nucleotide sequence: TGTGCCAGCAGCCTAACGGGACAGGGGCCCTACGAGCAGTACTTC. Its translation: CASSLTGQGPYEQYF.

CDR3 protein: CASSFSGSYEQYF. CDR3 sequence (DNA): TGTGCCAGCAGTTTTAGCGGGAGCTACGAGCAGTACTTC. This chain links TRBV27 with TRBJ2-7; 9 nucleotides line up with TRBD2. The germline V gene encodes CDR1 MNHEY and CDR2 SMNVEV (reference sequence). V lost 3 bases to trimming and J lost 3 bases; unmatched junction nucleotides: 0. The CDR3 has 13 amino acids.

This clonotype was counted only a few times. The rearrangement uses TRBV6-1 and TRBJ1-5; D is perhaps TRBD1 (6 bases). Deletions cut 6 bases from V and 0 bases from J, with 15 bases between. Germline V gene sequence: CDR1 MNHNS, CDR2 SASEGT. The CDR3 contains 16 residues. This CDR3 is CASRRDIGNSNQPQHF. In nucleotides, the CDR3 is TGTGCCAGCAGGAGGGACATCGGAAATAGCAATCAGCCCCAGCATTTT.

This clonotype was detected only a few times. V usage is TRBV19 and J usage is TRBJ2-2; 9 positions match TRBD1. This CDR3 spans 16 amino acids. Germline V gives CDR1 LNHDA, CDR2 SQIVND (reference sequence). After removal of 6 bases from V and 5 bases from J, the junction contained 10 bases not matched to a gene. The CDR3 nucleotides are TGTGCCAGTAGAGCCTCAGGGACAGGGAAAACCGGGGAGCTGTTTTTT. Its protein is CASRASGTGKTGELFF. Full variable domain (outside the CDR3, taken from reference TRBV19 and TRBJ2-2): DGGITQSPKYLFRKEGQNVTLSCEQNLNHDAMYWYRQDPGQGLRLIYYSQIVNDFQKGDIAEGYSVSREKKESFPLTVTSAQKNPTAFYLCASRASGTGKTGELFFGEGSRLTVL.

This clonotype was detected a few times. This chain connects TRBV11-3 to TRBJ1-1; weak D call: TRBD1 (5 bases). The CDR3 totals 14 residues. V lost 3 bases and J lost 4, with 12 bases in between. Germline-derived CDR1 and CDR2 are SGHNT and YENEEA. In DNA, the CDR3 is TGTGCCAGCAGCTTCGGAGGGGAGAGCACTGAAGCTTTCTTT. Its translation is CASSFGGESTEAFF.

The chain links TRBV5-1 to TRBJ2-7; no firm D call. Germline lookup yields CDR1 SGHRS and CDR2 YFSETQ. This CDR3 is 11 amino acids long. The V end lost 5 bases, the J end lost 1 base, and 4 bases lay between the germline ends. The CDR3 sequence: CASRGSYEQYF. CDR3 sequence (DNA): TGCGCCAGCAGGGGATCCTACGAGCAGTACTTC.

The CDR3 sequence is CASSLTGSYNEQFF. CDR3 nucleotide sequence: TGTGCCAGCAGTTTAACAGGCTCCTACAATGAGCAGTTCTTC. This chain connects TRBV12-3 or TRBV12-4 to TRBJ2-1; D might be TRBD1 (5 bases). Between the trimmed V and J ends, which lost 2 bases and 0 bases, there was a span of 5 bases. The CDR3 is 14 residues long.

The chain links TRBV20-1 to TRBJ2-5; TRBD2 matches at 9 bases. The V gene end was trimmed by 0 bases and the J gene end by 12 bases; junction bases not matched to a gene: 11. CDR1 and CDR2 from the germline V gene are DFQATT and SNEGSKA (reference sequence). The CDR3 spans 14 residues. CDR3 residues: CSARDLSGGPGKYF. In nucleotides, the CDR3 is TGCAGTGCTAGAGATCTCAGCGGGGGGCCGGGAAAGTACTTC.

The chain couples TRBV11-2 to TRBJ1-1; D not resolved. CDR1 is SGHAT and CDR2 is FQNNGV in the germline V gene. The CDR3 has 12 amino acids. The germline V and J ends were trimmed by 4 bases and 3 bases, with 6 bases remaining between them. For the CDR3, the DNA is TGTGCCAGCAGCTCCCGTGACACTGAAGCTTTCTTT. This translates into CASSSRDTEAFF.

The table lists this clonotype with a few counts. The rearrangement links TRBV7-8 to TRBJ2-1, with unresolved D. CDR1 and CDR2 from the germline V gene are SGHVS and FQNEAQ. Trimming removed 2 bases from V and 0 bases from J, with 14 bases in between. The CDR3 covers 17 residues. CDR3 amino acids: CASSLRVRESSYNEQFF. As DNA, the CDR3 is TGTGCCAGCAGCTTACGAGTTAGAGAGAGCTCCTACAATGAGCAGTTCTTC.

This chain joins TRBV7-9 and TRBJ2-1; no firm D call. The ends were cut back, 5 bases at V and 8 bases at J, with 7 bases in the middle. This CDR3 is 11 amino acids long. Germline V gene lookup returns CDR1 SEHNR and CDR2 FQNEAQ (reference sequence). The CDR3: CASSPSHEQFF. The CDR3 DNA is TGTGCCAGCAGCCCTTCACATGAGCAGTTCTTC.

This chain uses TRBV19 with TRBJ2-6; D is tentatively TRBD1 or TRBD2 (7 bases each). Germline loops: CDR1 LNHDA, CDR2 SQIVND (reference sequence). Trimming left V 3 bases short and J 5 bases short, with 14 bases between. CDR3 length: 16 residues. The chain's CDR3 is CASSISGTVWANVLTF. The CDR3 DNA reads TGTGCCAGTAGTATCAGCGGGACAGTTTGGGCCAACGTCCTGACTTTC.

This clonotype was observed once. The chain joins TRBV7-2 to TRBJ2-3; TRBD1 matches at 10 bases. The CDR3 loop spans 15 amino acids. Unmatched junction bases numbered 8, after V lost 5 bases and J lost 6 bases. Germline-derived CDR1 and CDR2 are SGHTA and FQGNSA. Written as DNA, the CDR3 is TGTGCCAGCAGCCAGACAGGGGGCTTGAGGGATACGCAGTATTTT. Its protein is CASSQTGGLRDTQYF.

The CDR3 sequence: CASSSGVTGELFF. The CDR3 DNA follows: TGTGCCAGCAGTTCAGGGGTCACCGGGGAGCTGTTTTTT. V gene TRBV7-6 combines with J gene TRBJ2-2; D might be TRBD1 (6 bases). The germline V gene has CDR1 SGHVS and CDR2 FNYEAQ. CDR3 size: 13 residues. Trimming removed 6 bases at V and 4 bases at J, with 9 bases between.

The rearrangement links TRBV6-1 to TRBJ2-3, with unresolved D. From germline, CDR1 is MNHNS and CDR2 SASEGT. Trimming cost V 4 bases and J 0 bases, with 11 bases left between them. This CDR3 is 15 amino acids long. CDR3 DNA: TGTGCCAGCAGTGGTTTAACCTCTAGCACAGATACGCAGTATTTT. Translating gives CASSGLTSSTDTQYF.